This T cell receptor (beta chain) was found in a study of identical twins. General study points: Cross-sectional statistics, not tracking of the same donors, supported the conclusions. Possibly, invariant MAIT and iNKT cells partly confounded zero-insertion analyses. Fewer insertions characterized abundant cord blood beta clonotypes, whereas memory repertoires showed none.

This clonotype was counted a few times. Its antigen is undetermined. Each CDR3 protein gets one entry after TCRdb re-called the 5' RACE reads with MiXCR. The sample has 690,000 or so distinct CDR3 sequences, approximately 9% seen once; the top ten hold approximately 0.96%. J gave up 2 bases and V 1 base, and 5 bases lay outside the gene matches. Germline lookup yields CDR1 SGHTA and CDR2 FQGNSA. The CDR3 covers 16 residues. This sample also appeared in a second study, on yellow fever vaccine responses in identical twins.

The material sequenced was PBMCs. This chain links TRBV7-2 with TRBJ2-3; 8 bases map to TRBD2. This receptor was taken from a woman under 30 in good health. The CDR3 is CASSLGDGRATDTQYF. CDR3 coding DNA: TGTGCCAGCAGCTTAGGAGACGGGAGGGCCACAGATACGCAGTATTTT.